One and the same sample provided the 17 T cell receptor delta chains below, sequenced in a study of gamma-delta chains in newborns, infants, children. TCRdb used CATT to re-call clones from the reads. The table has fewer than 4,500 delta-chain clones, about 3.1% seen once. Sequencing used blood. The source is a child who was a newborn, infant or young child, either healthy, febrile or measles-vaccinated (not recorded which).

A word on this clone: Since a far larger clone is one base different, this is likely a read error. The V and J genes are TRDV2 and TRDJ3; 7 bases are shared with TRDD3. Germline V gene sequence: CDR1 GEAIGNYY, CDR2 EKD. The CDR3 loop spans 17 amino acids. In DNA, the CDR3 is TGTGCCTGTGACCCGGCTGGGGGCCAATGGGGCACCCGACAGATGTTTTTC. It yields the protein CACDPAGGQWGTRQMFF.

There are a few counts of this clone. For this DNA, TCRdb reports the protein of a much larger clone, which diverges at residues 7 and 8, most likely from a read error; the protein presented here is translated directly from the DNA. The genes are TRDV2 and TRDJ3; D remains ambiguous. The CDR3 consists of 20 residues. V was pared by 0 bases and J by 0 bases, with 17 bases between. CDR1 and CDR2 from the germline V gene are GEAIGNYY and EKD. As DNA, the CDR3 is TGTGCCTGTGACACCGTGTGGGTTACGCCGAGCTCCTGGGACACCCGACAGATGTTTTTC. This codes for CACDTVWVTPSSWDTRQMFF.

Comments on this clone: The mismatch at residue 9 between this DNA's translation and the TCRdb protein of a much larger clone likely reflects a read error; the protein shown is translated from the DNA. This chain uses TRDV2 with TRDJ3; 8 nucleotides align to TRDD3. V lost 3 bases to trimming and J lost 0 bases; unmatched junction nucleotides: 6. The germline gives CDR1 GEAIGNYY, CDR2 EKD. CDR3 size: 18 residues. The CDR3 sequence: CACDLLGAPSWDTRQMFF. In DNA form, the CDR3 reads TGTGCCTGTGACCTACTGGGGGCCCCCTCCTGGGACACCCGACAGATGTTTTTC.

This clone was seen a handful of times. A much larger clone lies a single base off, so this may be a read error. This rearrangement joins TRDV2 to TRDJ2; 12 nucleotides agree with TRDD3. Germline CDR1 reads GEAIGNYY; CDR2 reads EKD. The CDR3 covers 16 residues. CDR3 coding DNA: TGTGCCTGTGACACCGTTCTACTGGGGGATACAGCACGACTCTTCTTT. Its translation: CACDTVLLGDTARLFF.

This clone was counted a few times. V and J are TRDV2 and TRDJ3, with TRDD3 matching 8 bases. Germline-derived CDR1 and CDR2 are GEAIGNYY and EKD. This CDR3 spans 17 amino acids. The V segment lost 4 bases and the J segment 2 bases; nucleotides outside the gene matches: 6. This CDR3 is CACEELGATWDTRQMFF. DNA of the CDR3: TGTGCCTGTGAGGAACTGGGGGCTACCTGGGACACCCGACAGATGTTTTTC.

This clone was recorded only once. Only one base separates this from a far larger clonotype, so it likely reflects a read error. J is TRDJ3 and V is TRDV2, with 12 bases identical to TRDD3. There are 21 residues in the CDR3. Looked up from germline, CDR1 is GEAIGNYY and CDR2 is EKD. The CDR3: CACDPLLGDTTVPWDTRQTFF. CDR3 in DNA: TGTGCCTGTGATCCCCTACTGGGGGATACAACGGTCCCCTGGGACACCCGACAGACGTTTTTC.

Remarks on this clone: The mismatch at residue 4 between this DNA's translation and the TCRdb protein of a much larger clone likely reflects a read error; the protein shown is translated from the DNA. The chain carries TRDV2 and TRDJ2; TRDD3 matches 11 bases. The length of the CDR3 is 15 residues. The germline V gene has CDR1 GEAIGNYY and CDR2 EKD. The V gene end was trimmed by 5 bases and the J gene end by 4 bases; junction bases not matched to a gene: 5. CDR3 sequence: CACGRLGDTTAQLFF. The CDR3 nucleotides read TGTGCCTGTGGCAGGCTGGGGGATACGACAGCACAACTCTTCTTT.

This clone was detected a few times. It differs at one base from a far larger clone, so likely a read error. The sample holds other DNA sequences that translate to the same CDR3. The chain has TRDV2 and TRDJ3; D possibly corresponds to TRDD3 (6 bases). Germline CDR1 and CDR2: GEAIGNYY and EKD. The V end was cut by 0 bases, the J end by 1 base, with 12 bases between. This CDR3 has 18 amino acids. For the CDR3, the DNA is TGTGCCTGTGACACCGTAGGGATAAGGTCCTGGGACACCCGACAGATGTTTTTC. Its translation is CACDTVGIRSWDTRQMFF.

This clone was seen more than once but under ten times. The TCRdb protein comes from a much larger clone and disagrees with this DNA's translation at residue 14, likely due to a read error; the protein given here is derived from the DNA. The chain has TRDV2 and TRDJ1; 12 nucleotides agree with TRDD3. The germline CDR1 and CDR2 sequences are GEAIGNYY and EKD. This CDR3 is 17 amino acids long. The CDR3 DNA sequence: TGTGCCTGTGACACCGGGCCACTGGGGGATACCACCGATAGACTCATCTTT. Translating gives CACDTGPLGDTTDRLIF.

To note about this clone: The protein given by TCRdb reflects a much larger clone and differs at residue 7 from this DNA's translation, likely from a read error; the protein shown is the DNA's translation. The rearrangement uses TRDV2 and TRDJ3, with D uncertain. CDR3 length: 18 amino acids. Trimming took 0 bases from V and 0 from J, leaving 11 bases between them. In germline, CDR1 is GEAIGNYY, CDR2 EKD. In DNA form, the CDR3 reads TGTGCCTGTGACACCTACTGTGGGAGCTCCTGGGACACCCGACAGATGTTTTTC. It codes for CACDTYCGSSWDTRQMFF.

With regard to this clone: It is likely a read error: a sequence one base away is far more abundant. J is TRDJ3 and V is TRDV2, with D perhaps matching TRDD3 (6 bases). The germline V and J ends were trimmed by 2 bases and 2 bases, with 27 bases remaining between them. Germline lookup yields CDR1 GEAIGNYY and CDR2 EKD. The CDR3 runs to 22 residues. Here the CDR3 reads CACDKVLRDKSPGAWDTRQMFF. The CDR3 nucleotides read TGTGCCTGTGACAAAGTACTGAGGGATAAGTCGCCTGGGGCCTGGGACACCCGACAGATGTTTTTC.

This clone was seen a handful of times. This may come from a read error, since a much larger clone is one base off. The chain uses TRDV2 and TRDJ3; TRDD3 agrees at 9 bases. CDR3 size: 20 residues. Germline lookup yields CDR1 GEAIGNYY and CDR2 EKD. V was pared by 3 bases and J by 0 bases, with 11 bases of the junction left unmatched. CDR3 sequence reads: CACDSYWGTRSSWDTRQMFF. CDR3 coding DNA: TGTGCCTGTGACTCGTACTGGGGGACACGCAGCTCCTGGGACACCCGACAGATGTTTTTC.

This clone was seen more than once but under ten times. For this DNA, TCRdb reports the protein of a much larger clone, which diverges at residue 4, most likely from a read error; the protein presented here is translated directly from the DNA. The genes are TRDV2 and TRDJ3, with TRDD3 as a possible D gene (6 bases). From germline, CDR1 is GEAIGNYY and CDR2 EKD. The CDR3 contains 18 residues. Trimming took off 4 bases at V and 0 bases at J, with 15 bases between the two ends. Here the CDR3 reads CACETLLGSSWDTRQMFF. The CDR3 coding sequence is TGTGCCTGTGAAACTTTACTGGGTAGCTCCTGGGACACCCGACAGATGTTTTTC.

As to this clone: A single base separates this from a much larger clone, so it may be a read error. The chain employs TRDV2 and TRDJ3, with a weak D call TRDD3 (6 bases). Trimming pared 3 bases from V and 0 bases from J, leaving 17 bases between. Germline V gene data show CDR1 as GEAIGNYY and CDR2 as EKD. This CDR3 comprises 19 residues. The chain's CDR3 is CACDPVLRDSSWDTRQMFF. The CDR3 DNA is TGTGCCTGTGACCCCGTACTGAGGGATAGCTCCTGGGACACCCGACAGATGTTTTTC.

Regarding this clone: This may be a read error, as it is one base from a much larger clone. The rearrangement links TRDV2 to TRDJ3, with TRDD3 identical over 8 bases. After removal of 1 base from V and 1 base from J, the junction contained 8 bases not matched to a gene. The CDR3 is 19 amino acids. Looked up from germline, CDR1 is GEAIGNYY and CDR2 is EKD. CDR3 sequence (DNA): TGTGCCTGTGACACTGGGGGATCTAATCCTTCCTGGGACACCCGACAGATGTTTTTC. It yields the protein CACDTGGSNPSWDTRQMFF.

This clone was seen a few times. A much larger clone sits a single nucleotide away, making a read error possible. The V call is TRDV2, the J call TRDJ3, with 10 nucleotides matching TRDD3. Germline lookup yields CDR1 GEAIGNYY and CDR2 EKD. CDR3 length equals 19 residues. This CDR3 reads CARDTGGFLSSWDTRQMFF. CDR3 bases: TGTGCCCGTGACACTGGGGGATTCTTGAGCTCCTGGGACACCCGACAGATGTTTTTC.

This clone was seen a handful of times. The protein recorded in TCRdb matches a much larger clone and deviates from this DNA's translation at residue 10, suggesting a read error; the protein here is obtained by translating the DNA. The V and J genes are TRDV2 and TRDJ3, with D possibly matching TRDD3 (6 bases). Germline loops: CDR1 GEAIGNYY, CDR2 EKD. The CDR3 covers 17 residues. The CDR3 loop is CACDTVLGSRDTRQMFF. In DNA, the CDR3 is TGTGCCTGTGACACCGTACTGGGCTCCCGGGACACCCGACAGATGTTTTTC.